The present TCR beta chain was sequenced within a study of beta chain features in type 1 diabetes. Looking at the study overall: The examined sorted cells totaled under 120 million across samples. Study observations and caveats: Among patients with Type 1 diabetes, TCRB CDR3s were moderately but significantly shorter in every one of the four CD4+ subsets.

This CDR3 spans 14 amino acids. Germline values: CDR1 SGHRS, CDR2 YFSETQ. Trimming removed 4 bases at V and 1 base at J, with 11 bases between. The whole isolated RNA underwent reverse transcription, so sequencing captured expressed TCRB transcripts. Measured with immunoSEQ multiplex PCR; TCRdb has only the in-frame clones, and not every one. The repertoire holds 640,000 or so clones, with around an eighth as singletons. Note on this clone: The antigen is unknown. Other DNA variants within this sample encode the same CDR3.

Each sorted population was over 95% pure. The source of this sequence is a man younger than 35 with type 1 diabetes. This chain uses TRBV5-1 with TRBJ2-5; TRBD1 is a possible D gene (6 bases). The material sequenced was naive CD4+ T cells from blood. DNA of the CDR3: TGCGCCAGCAGCCCCTTGGGGGCCCAAGAGACCCAGTACTTC. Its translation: CASSPLGAQETQYF.